This passage covers 25 T cell receptor beta chains from one sample sequenced in a study of T cell responses to AZD1222 COVID-19 vaccine. TCRdb's table, derived via immunoSEQ multiplex PCR, lists solely in-frame clones and lacks some. The sample contains 150,000 to 200,000 clones, 88% of which appear only once. Here the sequenced sample was peripheral blood, taken 28 days after the second AZD1222 dose. These receptors all come from an adult who received the AZD1222 COVID-19 vaccine.

This chain links TRBV29-1 with TRBJ1-2; 7 nucleotides agree with TRBD1. Germline V gene sequence: CDR1 SQVTM, CDR2 ANQGSEA. After removal of 7 bases from V and 2 bases from J, the junction contained 4 bases not matched to a gene. The CDR3 loop spans 12 amino acids. CDR3 in amino acids: CSGLDRNYGYTF. The CDR3 bases are TGCAGCGGCCTGGACAGGAACTATGGCTACACCTTC.

This sequence joins TRBV6-2 or TRBV6-3 and TRBJ2-7, with 9 positions matching TRBD2. CDR1 is MNHEY and CDR2 is SVGEGT in the germline V gene. The CDR3 spans 16 residues. V lost 5 bases, J lost 2 bases, and 10 bases stayed unmatched. The CDR3 loop reads CASSPRGSGGPYEQYF. For the CDR3, the DNA is TGTGCCAGCAGTCCCCGAGGTAGCGGGGGCCCCTACGAGCAGTACTTC.

The chain has TRBV25-1 and TRBJ1-2; no definite D call. V dropped 10 bases and J dropped 4 bases, with 13 bases sitting between them. The CDR3 length is 12 residues. Germline V lookup: CDR1 MGHDK, CDR2 SYGVNS. The CDR3 sequence: CATSTATYGYTF. CDR3 coding DNA: TGTGCCACCTCGACGGCCACCTATGGCTACACCTTC.

The chain is built from TRBV9 and TRBJ1-1; possible D gene TRBD1, 5 bases. CDR1 SGDLS and CDR2 YYNGEE come from the germline V gene. This CDR3 is built from 15 residues. The V gene lost 4 bases and the J gene lost 4 bases, with 17 bases spanning the gap. For the CDR3, the DNA is TGTGCCAGCAGCCCCTTCGGCGGCAGGGTCACTGAAGCTTTCTTT. This codes for CASSPFGGRVTEAFF.

The chain employs TRBV7-3 and TRBJ1-3, with 8 nucleotides matching TRBD1. Germline values: CDR1 SGHTA, CDR2 FQGTGA. CDR3 length: 15 residues. J gave up 0 bases and V 5 bases, and 3 bases lay outside the gene matches. CDR3 bases: TGTGCCAGCAGCGCCACAGGGGGCTCTGGAAACACCATATATTTT. Translation: CASSATGGSGNTIYF.

This chain uses TRBV10-3 with TRBJ2-5; 12 nucleotides match TRBD2. The junction had 6 bases not matched to a gene; V was cut back by 5 bases and J by 5 bases. This CDR3 contains 15 residues. Per the germline V gene, CDR1 is ENHRY and CDR2 is SYGVKD. Here the CDR3 DNA reads TGTGCCATCAGTAAGACTAGCGGGGGAATTGAGACCCAGTACTTC. Translating gives CAISKTSGGIETQYF.

V gene TRBV10-2 combines with J gene TRBJ2-3; no reliable D call. Trimming cost V 6 bases and J 2 bases, with 3 bases left between them. The CDR3 covers 11 residues. Germline V lookup: CDR1 WSHSY, CDR2 SAAADI. DNA of the CDR3: TGCGCCAGCAGCACCACAGATACGCAGTATTTT. The encoded protein is CASSTTDTQYF.

The chain has TRBV19 and TRBJ2-1, with TRBD1 matching over 8 bases. Germline V gene data show CDR1 as LNHDA and CDR2 as SQIVND (reference sequence). CDR3 length: 15 amino acids. With 3 bases clipped from V and 7 bases from J, the junction kept 8 bases outside the gene matches. The CDR3 DNA sequence: TGTGCCAGTAGTATTATGCAGGGGGCCCTTAATGAGCAGTTCTTC. Amino acids: CASSIMQGALNEQFF. The full variable domain, completed using reference TRBV19 and TRBJ2-1, is DGGITQSPKYLFRKEGQNVTLSCEQNLNHDAMYWYRQDPGQGLRLIYYSQIVNDFQKGDIAEGYSVSREKKESFPLTVTSAQKNPTAFYLCASSIMQGALNEQFFGPGTRLTVL.

The chain carries TRBV11-2 and TRBJ2-7; TRBD2 matches 8 bases. The CDR3 is 16 residues long. Germline-derived CDR1 and CDR2 are SGHAT and FQNNGV. J lost 6 bases, V lost 4 bases, and 14 bases had no gene match. The CDR3, as DNA: TGTGCCAGCAGCTCCAGAGGAGGACGGGGGGGCCCCGAGCAGTACTTC. Protein sequence: CASSSRGGRGGPEQYF. Based on the CDR3 plus reference TRBV11-2 and TRBJ2-7, the full variable domain is EAGVAQSPRYKIIEKRQSVAFWCNPISGHATLYWYQQILGQGPKLLIQFQNNGVVDDSQLPKDRFSAERLKGVDSTLKIQPAKLEDSAVYLCASSSRGGRGGPEQYFGPGTRLTVT.

The V call is TRBV5-1, the J call TRBJ1-4; D gene unclear. CDR1 and CDR2 from the germline V gene are SGHRS and YFSETQ. V was shortened by 0 bases and J by 3 bases, with 9 bases between the two germline ends. The CDR3 has 15 amino acids. The CDR3 spells CASSLAGRANEKLFF. CDR3 bases: TGCGCCAGCAGCTTGGCGGGCCGAGCTAATGAAAAACTGTTTTTT.

The CDR3, as DNA: TGTGCCAGCATACGGGGCGAGGATCAGCCCCAGCATTTT. This sequence encodes CASIRGEDQPQHF. The chain combines TRBV6-4 with TRBJ1-5, with D maybe TRBD1 (5 bases). CDR1 MRHNA and CDR2 SNTAGT come from the germline V gene. Deletions cut 7 bases from V and 5 bases from J, with 12 bases between. This CDR3 is built from 13 residues.

The table lists this clone with a few counts. The gene calls are TRBV7-6 and TRBJ2-7, with 12 nucleotides matching TRBD2. In germline, CDR1 is SGHVS, CDR2 FNYEAQ. Losses at the gene ends were 2 bases for V and 7 bases for J; bases not matched to a gene: 6. The CDR3 runs to 15 residues. CDR3 residues: CASSLSTSGGREQYF. The CDR3 DNA reads as TGTGCCAGCAGCTTATCGACTAGCGGGGGCCGTGAGCAGTACTTC.

This rearrangement joins TRBV29-1 to TRBJ2-1; possibly TRBD1 or TRBD2 for D (5 bases each). The germline V gene encodes CDR1 SQVTM and CDR2 ANQGSEA. Trimming took 4 bases from V and 12 from J, leaving 13 bases between them. CDR3 length equals 11 residues. The CDR3 loop reads CSVVGAGLQFF. The DNA of the CDR3 is TGCAGCGTTGTCGGGGCAGGACTGCAGTTCTTC.

The chain uses TRBV5-1 and TRBJ1-1; weak D call: TRBD1 (5 bases). The CDR3 contains 14 residues. Looked up from germline, CDR1 is SGHRS and CDR2 is YFSETQ. V was clipped by 4 bases and J by 4 bases, with 14 bases between them. CDR3 in amino acids: CASSAGPAFTEAFF. Here the CDR3 DNA reads TGCGCCAGCAGCGCGGGACCGGCATTCACTGAAGCTTTCTTT.

The chain joins TRBV6-5 to TRBJ1-6; 7 nucleotides match TRBD1. The V gene's germline CDR1 is MNHEY and CDR2 SVGAGI. Unmatched junction bases numbered 5, after V lost 10 bases and J lost 8 bases. This CDR3 has 12 amino acids. DNA of the CDR3: TGTGCCATACAGGGGACGTATTCACCCCTCCACTTT. Encoded protein: CAIQGTYSPLHF.

The chain couples TRBV19 to TRBJ2-2; D might be TRBD2 (6 bases). The germline V and J ends were trimmed by 9 bases and 3 bases, with 17 bases remaining between them. The germline V gene has CDR1 LNHDA and CDR2 SQIVND (reference sequence). The CDR3 loop spans 15 amino acids. CDR3 sequence reads: CASQGRGKDTGELFF. The CDR3 nucleotides read TGTGCCAGCCAAGGGCGGGGTAAGGACACCGGGGAGCTGTTTTTT.

This clone showed up just a few times. The V and J genes are TRBV12-3 or TRBV12-4 and TRBJ1-6; D remains unclear. The CDR3 spans 13 residues. V lost 0 bases and J lost 10, with 7 bases in between. In nucleotides, the CDR3 is TGTGCCAGCAGTTTAGCTGAGGAATCACCCCTCCACTTT. As protein: CASSLAEESPLHF.

This chain's CDR3 is CSVEKGFNEQFF. Written as DNA, the CDR3 is TGCAGCGTTGAAAAGGGATTCAATGAGCAGTTCTTC. The chain has TRBV29-1 and TRBJ2-1, with D unresolved. The V end lost 2 bases, the J end lost 6 bases, and 8 bases lay between the germline ends. CDR3 length: 12 amino acids. Germline CDR1 is SQVTM and CDR2 is ANQGSEA.

The V call is TRBV3-1 (or the pseudogene TRBV3-2), the J call TRBJ1-2, with TRBD1 identical over 7 bases. The CDR3 runs to 12 residues. V was clipped by 4 bases and J by 8 bases; unmatched bases: 4. The germline CDR1 and CDR2 sequences are LGHDT and YNNKEL (reference sequence). The CDR3 bases are TGTGCCAGCAGCCCGGGACAGCGCGGCTACACCTTC. It encodes CASSPGQRGYTF.

The rearrangement joins TRBV6-1 to TRBJ1-5; 9 bases agree with TRBD1. The germline CDR1 and CDR2 sequences are MNHNS and SASEGT. The junction had 6 bases not matched to a gene; V was cut back by 3 bases and J by 6 bases. The CDR3 length is 15 residues. CDR3 protein: CASSEGRQGGQPQHF. The DNA of the CDR3 is TGTGCCAGCAGTGAGGGAAGACAGGGGGGTCAGCCCCAGCATTTT.

In this sample, this clone turned up once. The CDR3 sequence is CSAPTNTEAFF. The DNA of the CDR3 is TGCAGTGCCCCGACGAACACTGAAGCTTTCTTT. This chain links TRBV20-1 with TRBJ1-1; D is unresolved. The CDR3 loop spans 11 amino acids. Germline CDR1 is DFQATT and CDR2 is SNEGSKA (reference sequence). V was trimmed by 6 bases and J by 1 base, leaving 6 bases between them.

V and J are TRBV6-1 and TRBJ1-6, with D possibly TRBD1 on 5 matching bases. The V and J ends lost 1 base and 6 bases respectively, with 19 bases between them. The CDR3 consists of 18 residues. Germline V gene sequence: CDR1 MNHNS, CDR2 SASEGT. CDR3: CASSEGMWKGHSNSPLHF. Written as DNA, the CDR3 is TGTGCCAGCAGTGAAGGCATGTGGAAGGGGCACAGTAATTCACCCCTCCACTTT.

The V and J genes are TRBV18 and TRBJ1-5, with no clear D. Germline V gives CDR1 KGHSH, CDR2 LQKENI. The V end was cut by 5 bases, the J end by 0 bases, with 2 bases between. CDR3 length: 12 residues. The DNA for the CDR3 is TGTGCCAGCTCAGGTAGCAATCAGCCCCAGCATTTT. Encoded protein: CASSGSNQPQHF.

This clone was picked up a small number of times. The V and J genes are TRBV3-1 (or the pseudogene TRBV3-2) and TRBJ1-6, with D unclear. The germline V gene has CDR1 LGHDT and CDR2 YNNKEL (reference sequence). This CDR3 has 16 residues. Trimming left V 1 base short and J 7 bases short, with 14 bases between. CDR3 protein: CASSQGFDLRNSPLHF. As DNA, the CDR3 is TGTGCCAGCAGCCAAGGGTTCGACCTGAGGAATTCACCCCTCCACTTT.

The rearrangement joins TRBV3-1 (or the pseudogene TRBV3-2) to TRBJ1-6; D is uncertain. Germline lookup yields CDR1 LGHDT and CDR2 YNNKEL (reference sequence). V lost 3 bases to trimming and J lost 7 bases, with 16 bases between them. The CDR3 runs to 16 residues. The DNA for the CDR3 is TGTGCCAGCAGCCAGCCCCCCGGGGTGGGGAATTCACCCCTCCACTTT. This translates into CASSQPPGVGNSPLHF.